This T cell receptor beta chain originates from a study of CD8+ T cells in alopecia areata. Study information: Twice daily, treated patients received 5 to 10 mg of oral tofacitinib. Affected scalp percentage determined the severity score of treated patients. Study-level points and caveats: Clonality was higher in lesional than normal scalp, especially in alopecia totalis/universalis.

V shed 4 bases and J 3 bases; nucleotides not matched to a gene: 3. The length of the CDR3 is 13 residues. Germline CDR1 reads MGHRA; CDR2 reads YSYEKL. Regarding this clone: Antigen unknown.

The treatment denotes: oral pan-JAK inhibitor, 5-10 mg twice daily. In each case, RNA was isolated and then reverse transcribed into cDNA as the sequencing template. Profiling relied on immunoSEQ multiplex PCR, and the TCRdb table lists in-frame clones only, not all of them. Seen here are 60,000 to 85,000 clones, approximately 28% observed once, and the top ten hold more than 12%. The clonotype originates from a human donor with alopecia areata. V and J are TRBV4-1 and TRBJ2-7; 7 bases align to TRBD2. This material consisted of CD8+ T cells sorted from blood, taken at week 4, from a patient treated with tofacitinib. CDR3: CASSRGEGYEQYF. In DNA, the CDR3 is TGCGCCAGCAGCCGGGGGGAGGGCTACGAGCAGTACTTC.